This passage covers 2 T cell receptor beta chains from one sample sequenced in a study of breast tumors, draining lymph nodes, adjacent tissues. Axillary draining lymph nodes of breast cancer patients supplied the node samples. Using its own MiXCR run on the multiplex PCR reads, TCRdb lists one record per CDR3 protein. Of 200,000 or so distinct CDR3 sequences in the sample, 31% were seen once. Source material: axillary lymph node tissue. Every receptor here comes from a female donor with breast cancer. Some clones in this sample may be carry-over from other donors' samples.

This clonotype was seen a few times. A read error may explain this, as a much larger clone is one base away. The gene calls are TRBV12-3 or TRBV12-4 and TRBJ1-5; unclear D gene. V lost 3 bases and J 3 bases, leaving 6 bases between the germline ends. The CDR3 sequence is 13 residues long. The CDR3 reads CASSFQANQPQHF. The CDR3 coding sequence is TGTGCCAGCAGTTTCCAGGCCAATCAGCCCCAGCATTTT.

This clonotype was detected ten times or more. CDR3 protein: CASSLHPRAGGPRGELFF. Here the CDR3 DNA reads TGTGCCAGCAGCCTTCACCCCAGGGCGGGGGGGCCTAGAGGGGAGCTGTTTTTT. This chain links TRBV7-3 with TRBJ2-2; 9 nucleotides line up with TRBD2. This CDR3 spans 18 amino acids. The V segment lost 5 bases and the J segment 8 bases; nucleotides outside the gene matches: 18. Germline loops: CDR1 SGHTA, CDR2 FQGTGA.